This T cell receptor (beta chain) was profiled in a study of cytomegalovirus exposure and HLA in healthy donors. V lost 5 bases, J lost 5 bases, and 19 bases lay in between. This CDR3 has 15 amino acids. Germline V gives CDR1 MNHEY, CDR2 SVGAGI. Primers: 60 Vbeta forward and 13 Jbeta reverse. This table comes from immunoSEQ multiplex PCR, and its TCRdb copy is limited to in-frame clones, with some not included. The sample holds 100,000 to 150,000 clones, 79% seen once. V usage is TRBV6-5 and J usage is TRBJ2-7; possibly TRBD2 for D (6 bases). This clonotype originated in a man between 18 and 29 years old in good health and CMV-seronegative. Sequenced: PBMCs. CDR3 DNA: TGTGCCAGCAGTCCCACACGGGCGGGAATAAACGAGCAGTACTTC. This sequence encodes CASSPTRAGINEQYF.